This T cell receptor beta chain was recovered during a study of blood T cells in healthy people across ages. Regarding the study as a whole: Diversity was estimated from one million T cells, and these estimates were considered underestimates. Donor CMV status, an unknown factor, possibly confounded changes in expanded clonotypes. Relative to aged donors, long-lived donors carried more naive CD4+ cells and displayed higher diversity.

About this clonotype: No antigen is known for it. The junction shows a germline mismatch at one end, possibly a read error.

Primed by a sample-barcoded 5' primer and a J-beta primer mix, a second PCR proceeded for 7 to 11 cycles. TCRdb passed the 5' RACE reads through MiXCR, listing each CDR3 protein once. The repertoire holds 850,000 to 1,300,000 distinct CDR3 sequences, with 40% to 50% as singletons. Germline-derived CDR1 and CDR2 are SGDLS and YYNGEE. The CDR3 loop spans 16 amino acids. The chain combines TRBV9 with TRBJ2-6; D is perhaps TRBD1 or TRBD2 (6 bases each). Sequenced input: blood. The TCR was taken from a woman aged 55-70 years in good health. CDR3 nucleotides: TGTGCCAGCAGCGATCGTACAGGGACTGGGGCCAACGGCCTGACTTTC. Translated: CASSDRTGTGANGLTF.